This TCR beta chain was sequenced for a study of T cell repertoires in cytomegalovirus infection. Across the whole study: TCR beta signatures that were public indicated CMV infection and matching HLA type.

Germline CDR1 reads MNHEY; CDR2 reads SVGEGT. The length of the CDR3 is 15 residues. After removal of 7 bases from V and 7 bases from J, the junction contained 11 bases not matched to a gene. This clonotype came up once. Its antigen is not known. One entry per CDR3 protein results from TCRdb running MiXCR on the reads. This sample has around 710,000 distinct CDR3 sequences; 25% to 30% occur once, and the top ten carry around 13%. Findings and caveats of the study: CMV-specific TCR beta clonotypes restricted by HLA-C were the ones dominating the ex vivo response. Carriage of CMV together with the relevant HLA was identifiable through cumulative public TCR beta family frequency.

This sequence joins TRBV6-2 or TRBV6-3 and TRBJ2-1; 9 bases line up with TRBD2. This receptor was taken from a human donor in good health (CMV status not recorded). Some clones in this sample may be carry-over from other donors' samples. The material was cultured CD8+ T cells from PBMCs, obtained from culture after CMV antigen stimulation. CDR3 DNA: TGTGCCAGCACTCCCCTAGCGGGGCCAGGTAATGAGCAGTTCTTC. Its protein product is CASTPLAGPGNEQFF.